Detailed here is one TCR beta chain. What antigen it recognizes has not been identified. No clone much larger than this one lies a single base away; base qualities are absent. These data originate in a study of T-cell reconstitution after alpha-beta-depleted transplantation in children (dated by TCRdb to about 2016). Concerning the study at large: Using TCR repertoire profiling, the study quantitatively followed how T-cell immune reconstitution unfolded in children after TCRalphabeta/CD19-depleted allogeneic hematopoietic cell transplantation.

After removal of 1 base from V and 5 bases from J, the junction retains 12 bases not matched to a gene. The germline V gene provides CDR1 SGHTA and CDR2 FQGTGA. Including the terminal cysteine and phenylalanine, the CDR3 comprises 19 residues. The sequence is cut down to CDR3 DNA, 57 bases in frame from base 1. The library relied on PCR. The reads were generated on an Illumina HiSeq 2500. Molecular barcoding was employed in the preparation of TCR libraries, with unique molecular identifiers being used to normalize TCRbeta repertoire quantification. TCRdb reprocessed the public reads (quality trimming at Q25 with fastp, clone calling with MiXCR) and kept in-frame beta chains. Every CDR3 protein is listed once, alongside the most common genes and DNA of its rows. The table for this sample lists more than 550,000 distinct CDR3 sequences; roughly a tenth of them were counted only once. Of the sample, approximately 4.1% is held by the ten largest clones.

The chain is made from TRBV7-3 and TRBJ2-1; TRBD2 aligns with 12 central bases. This clonotype was sampled from a human donor who donated a stem cell graft to a child with acute myeloid leukemia. The sequencing used PBMCs from the stem cell graft donor, collected from the stem cell graft. The CDR3 protein is CASSLMGLAGQGSNNEQFF. The DNA is as follows: TGTGCCAGCAGCTTAATGGGACTAGCGGGTCAAGGATCCAACAATGAGCAGTTCTTC.